This T cell receptor (beta chain) is from a study of blood T cells in healthy people across ages. Next came a second PCR, run for about 6 to 12 cycles, which used a sample-barcoded 5' primer along with a J-beta primer mix. Tagging of each cDNA molecule was performed by a template-switch adaptor with 12 random nucleotides. TCRdb analysed the 5' RACE reads with MiXCR anew, one entry per CDR3 protein. The table shows approximately 800,000 distinct CDR3 sequences, with approximately 53% occurring only once. Healthy Caucasian individuals from Russia aged about 6 to 95 served as donors. Samples had at least 6.5 million PBMCs isolated from them. RNA extraction gave at least 6 micrograms of total RNA per sample. This clonotype showed up just a few times. Trimming shortened V by 8 bases and J by 4 bases, and 17 bases separated the two germline ends. The CDR3 runs 14 residues. CDR1 and CDR2 (germline): MNHEY, SMNVEV (reference sequence).

This chain joins TRBV27 and TRBJ1-1; D may be TRBD1 (5 bases). Specimen: blood. The receptor was derived from a man aged 40-55 years in good health. CDR3 sequence reads: CASAKSRQGTEAFF. Here the CDR3 DNA reads TGTGCCAGCGCCAAATCAAGGCAGGGCACTGAAGCTTTCTTT.